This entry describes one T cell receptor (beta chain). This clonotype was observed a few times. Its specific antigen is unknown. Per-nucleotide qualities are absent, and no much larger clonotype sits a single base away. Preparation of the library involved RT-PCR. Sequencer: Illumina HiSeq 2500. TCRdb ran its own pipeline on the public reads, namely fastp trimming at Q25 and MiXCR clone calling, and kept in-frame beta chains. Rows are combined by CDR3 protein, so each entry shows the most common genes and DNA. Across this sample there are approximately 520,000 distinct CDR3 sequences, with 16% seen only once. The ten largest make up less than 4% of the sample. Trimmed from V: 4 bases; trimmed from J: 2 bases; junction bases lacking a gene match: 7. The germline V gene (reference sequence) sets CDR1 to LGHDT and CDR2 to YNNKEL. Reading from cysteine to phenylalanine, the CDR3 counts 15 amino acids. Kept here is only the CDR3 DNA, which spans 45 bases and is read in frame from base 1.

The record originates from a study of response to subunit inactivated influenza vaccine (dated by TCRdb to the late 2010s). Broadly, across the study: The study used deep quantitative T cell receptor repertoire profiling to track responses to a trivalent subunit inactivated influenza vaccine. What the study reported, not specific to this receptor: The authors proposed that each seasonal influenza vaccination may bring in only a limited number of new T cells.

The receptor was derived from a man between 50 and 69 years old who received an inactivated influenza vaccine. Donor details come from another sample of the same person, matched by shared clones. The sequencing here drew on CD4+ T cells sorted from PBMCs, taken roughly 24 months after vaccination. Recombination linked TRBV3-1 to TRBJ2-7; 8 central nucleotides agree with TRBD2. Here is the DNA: TGTGCCAGCAGCCCCGCATCGGGGGGGGCCTACGAGCAGTACTTC. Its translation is CASSPASGGAYEQYF.